A selection of T cell receptor beta chains follows, all from one sample in a study of cytomegalovirus exposure and HLA in healthy donors. Measured with immunoSEQ multiplex PCR; TCRdb has only the in-frame clones, and not every one. The table has tens of thousands of clones, around 90% seen once. The sequenced sample was PBMCs. These receptors all come from a woman younger than 35 in good health and CMV-seropositive. Both conserved end residues are part of each CDR3. A D gene is named only where the DNA matches it firmly.

DNA,CDR3,J,V,D
TGTGCCAGCAGCCCGGGACAGGGGGGAGGGAACACCATATATTTT,CASSPGQGGGNTIYF,TRBJ1-3,TRBV9,TRBD1
TGTGCCAGCAGTTTTAGGGGGGGGCATTACGAGCAGTACTTC,CASSFRGGHYEQYF,TRBJ2-7,TRBV28,.
TGTGCCAGCAGTCGAACCGGACTAGCGGGAGTTGAGCAGTTCTTC,CASSRTGLAGVEQFF,TRBJ2-1,TRBV28,TRBD2
TGCGCCAGCAGCCAAGCAGGGGTCCCCGAGCAGTACTTC,CASSQAGVPEQYF,TRBJ2-7,TRBV4-1,.
TGTGCCAGCAGTTACGAACAGGGGCGTTGGGCTTTCTTT,CASSYEQGRWAFF,TRBJ1-1,TRBV6-6,TRBD1
TGTGCCAGCAGTTCGCCACTAGCGGGAGGGGGGAACATTCAGTACTTC,CASSSPLAGGGNIQYF,TRBJ2-4,TRBV28,TRBD2
TGTGCCAGCAGTTTATCGCTCGACAGCCACCCTGGAGGCTACACCTTC,CASSLSLDSHPGGYTF,TRBJ1-2,TRBV27,.
TGTGCCAGTAGTACCGGACTAACAGATACGCAGTATTTT,CASSTGLTDTQYF,TRBJ2-3,TRBV19,.
TGTGCCAGCAGCCAAACTAGCGGGGACTTCTACGAGCAGTACTTC,CASSQTSGDFYEQYF,TRBJ2-7,TRBV7-2,TRBD2
TGTGCCAGCAGATACATGAACACTGAAGCTTTCTTT,CASRYMNTEAFF,TRBJ1-1,TRBV28,.
TGTGCCATCACGGACAGGGCTGGGGCCAACGTCCTGACTTTC,CAITDRAGANVLTF,TRBJ2-6,TRBV2,TRBD1
TGCGCCAGCAGCCAAGATGTCCCGCGGGGGCTCAATGAGCAGTTCTTC,CASSQDVPRGLNEQFF,TRBJ2-1,TRBV4-3,.
TGCGCCAGCAGGGATACTAGCGGGACCCTCCTAAACAATGAGCAGTTCTTC,CASRDTSGTLLNNEQFF,TRBJ2-1,TRBV10-2,TRBD2
TGTGCCAGTAGACTAGGACATGAGCAGTTCTTC,CASRLGHEQFF,TRBJ2-1,TRBV19,.